This T cell receptor beta chain came from a study of cytotoxic CD8 clonotypes in ibrutinib-treated CLL. Study in general: Results showed about 24 partial and 2 complete responses; following median approximately 68 months, approximately 15 remained remitted, approximately twelve advanced. Response sampling occurred after a median 12 months of treatment (range 6 to 36). Whole-study results and caveats: In comparison with age-matched healthy donors, baseline clonality was higher and tracked circulating CD8+ T-cell counts.

Germline lookup yields CDR1 SGHDT and CDR2 YYEEEE. This CDR3 region has 16 residues. V was trimmed by 0 bases and J by 2 bases, leaving 12 bases between them. Comments on this clone: Its specificity is not known.

Data came from immunoSEQ multiplex PCR; TCRdb stores just in-frame clones and leaves some out. Altogether some 150,000 clones are present, 60% to 85% being singletons, with the ten largest covering 25% to 35%. The specimen was PBMCs, collected after 12 months of ibrutinib treatment. The chain employs TRBV5-6 and TRBJ1-3; tentatively, D is TRBD1 (6 bases). The sequence came from a human donor with chronic lymphocytic leukemia. The CDR3 DNA sequence: TGTGCCAGCAGCTTGGTTGCAGGGGCGGCTGGAAACACCATATATTTT. Translation gives CASSLVAGAAGNTIYF.